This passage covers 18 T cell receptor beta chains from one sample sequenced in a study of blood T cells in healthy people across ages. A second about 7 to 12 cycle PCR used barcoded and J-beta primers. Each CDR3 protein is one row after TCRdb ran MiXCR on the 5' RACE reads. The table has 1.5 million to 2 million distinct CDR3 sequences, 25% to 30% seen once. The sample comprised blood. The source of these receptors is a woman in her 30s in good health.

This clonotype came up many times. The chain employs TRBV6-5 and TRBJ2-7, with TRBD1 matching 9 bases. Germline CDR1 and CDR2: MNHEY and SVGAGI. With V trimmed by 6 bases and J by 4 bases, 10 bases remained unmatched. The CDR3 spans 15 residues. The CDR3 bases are TGTGCCAGCAGAAACCGGGACAGGGAAGGTTACGAGCAGTACTTC. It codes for CASRNRDREGYEQYF.

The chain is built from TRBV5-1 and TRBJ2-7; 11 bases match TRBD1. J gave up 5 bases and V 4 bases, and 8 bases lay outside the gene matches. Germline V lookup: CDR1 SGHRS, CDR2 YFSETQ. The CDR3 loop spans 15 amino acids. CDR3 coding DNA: TGCGCCAGCAGCCCGGACAGGGGGCTCGGGAACGAGCAGTACTTC. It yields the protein CASSPDRGLGNEQYF.

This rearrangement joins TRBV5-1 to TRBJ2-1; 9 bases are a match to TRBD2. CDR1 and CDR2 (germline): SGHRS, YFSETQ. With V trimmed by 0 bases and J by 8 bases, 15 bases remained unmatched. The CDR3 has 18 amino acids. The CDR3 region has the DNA TGCGCCAGCAGCTTGGGGTGGTTAGCGGGAGCTGGAAGAGATGAGCAGTTCTTC. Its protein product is CASSLGWLAGAGRDEQFF. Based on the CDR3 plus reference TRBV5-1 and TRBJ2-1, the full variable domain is KAGVTQTPRYLIKTRGQQVTLSCSPISGHRSVSWYQQTPGQGLQFLFEYFSETQRNKGNFPGRFSGRQFSNSRSEMNVSTLELGDSALYLCASSLGWLAGAGRDEQFFGPGTRLTVL.

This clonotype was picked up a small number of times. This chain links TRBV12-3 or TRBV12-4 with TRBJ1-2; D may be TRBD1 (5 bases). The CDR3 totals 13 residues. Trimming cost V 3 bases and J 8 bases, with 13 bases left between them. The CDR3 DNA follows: TGTGCCAGCAGTTTTGTCGGGGGAGTAGGCTACACCTTC. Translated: CASSFVGGVGYTF.

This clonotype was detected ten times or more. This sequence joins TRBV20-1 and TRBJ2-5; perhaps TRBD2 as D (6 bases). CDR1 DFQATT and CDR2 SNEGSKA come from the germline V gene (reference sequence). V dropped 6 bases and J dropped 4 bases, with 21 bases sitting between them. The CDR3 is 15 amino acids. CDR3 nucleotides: TGCAGTGCGGGAGAGGTGAGGGTGGGAGGAGAGACCCAGTACTTC. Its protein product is CSAGEVRVGGETQYF.

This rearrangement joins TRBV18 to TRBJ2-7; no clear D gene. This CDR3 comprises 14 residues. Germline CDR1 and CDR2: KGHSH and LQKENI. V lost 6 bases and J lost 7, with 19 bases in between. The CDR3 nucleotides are TGTGCCAGCTCTCCCTCCCAGGACCGCCCGGAGCAGTACTTC. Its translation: CASSPSQDRPEQYF.

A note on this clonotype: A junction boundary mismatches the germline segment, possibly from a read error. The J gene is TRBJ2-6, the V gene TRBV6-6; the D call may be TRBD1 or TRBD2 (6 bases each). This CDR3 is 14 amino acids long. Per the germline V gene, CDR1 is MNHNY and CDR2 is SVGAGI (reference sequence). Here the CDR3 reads CASSQGTGANVRTF. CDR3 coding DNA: TGTGCCAGCAGCCAGGGGACTGGGGCCAACGTCCGGACTTTC.

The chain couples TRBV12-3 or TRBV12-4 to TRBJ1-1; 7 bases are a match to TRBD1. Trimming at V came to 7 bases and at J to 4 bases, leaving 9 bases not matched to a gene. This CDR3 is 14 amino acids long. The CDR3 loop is CASTRQGRSTEAFF. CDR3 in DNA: TGTGCCAGCACCCGACAGGGAAGGTCCACTGAAGCTTTCTTT.

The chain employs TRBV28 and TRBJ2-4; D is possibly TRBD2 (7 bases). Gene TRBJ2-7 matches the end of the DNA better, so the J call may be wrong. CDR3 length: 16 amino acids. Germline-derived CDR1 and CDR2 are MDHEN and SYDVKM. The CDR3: CASNNGRGATPYEQYF. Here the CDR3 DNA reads TGTGCCAGCAACAATGGTCGGGGGGCCACACCCTACGAGCAGTACTTC.

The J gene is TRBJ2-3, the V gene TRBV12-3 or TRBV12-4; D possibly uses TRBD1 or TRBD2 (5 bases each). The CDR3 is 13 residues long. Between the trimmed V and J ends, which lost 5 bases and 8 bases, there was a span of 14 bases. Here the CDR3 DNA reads TGTGCCAGCAGTACGGGGACCGGAGGTACGCAGTATTTT. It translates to CASSTGTGGTQYF.

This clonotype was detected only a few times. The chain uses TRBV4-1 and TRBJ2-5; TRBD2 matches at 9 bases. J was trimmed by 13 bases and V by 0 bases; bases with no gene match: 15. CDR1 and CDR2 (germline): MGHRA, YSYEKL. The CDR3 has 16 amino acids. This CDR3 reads CASSQEAALSGGLLYF. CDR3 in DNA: TGCGCCAGCAGCCAAGAAGCGGCCTTGAGCGGGGGGTTATTGTACTTC.

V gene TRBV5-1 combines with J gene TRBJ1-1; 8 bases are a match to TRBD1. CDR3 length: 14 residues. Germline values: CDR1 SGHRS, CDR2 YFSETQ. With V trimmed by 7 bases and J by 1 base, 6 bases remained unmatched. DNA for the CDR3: TGCGCCAGCGGTCTGGGACAGGCGAACACTGAAGCTTTCTTT. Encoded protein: CASGLGQANTEAFF.

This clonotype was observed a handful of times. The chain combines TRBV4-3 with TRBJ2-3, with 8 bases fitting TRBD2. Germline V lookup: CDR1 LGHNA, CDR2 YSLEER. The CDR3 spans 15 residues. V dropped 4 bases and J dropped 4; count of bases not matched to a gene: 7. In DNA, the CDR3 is TGCGCCAGCAGCCCCGACGGGAGGGGGTCAGATACGCAGTATTTT. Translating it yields CASSPDGRGSDTQYF.

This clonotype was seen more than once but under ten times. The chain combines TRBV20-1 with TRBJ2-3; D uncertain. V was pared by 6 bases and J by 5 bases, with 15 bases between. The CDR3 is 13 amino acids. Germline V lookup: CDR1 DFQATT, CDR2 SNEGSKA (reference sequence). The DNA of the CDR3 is TGCAGTGCCCAGACGAACCCTCGAGATACGCAGTATTTT. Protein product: CSAQTNPRDTQYF.

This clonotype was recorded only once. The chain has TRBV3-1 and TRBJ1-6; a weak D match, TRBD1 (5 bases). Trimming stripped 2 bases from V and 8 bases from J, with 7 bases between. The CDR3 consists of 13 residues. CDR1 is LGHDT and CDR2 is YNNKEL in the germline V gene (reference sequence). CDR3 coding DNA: TGTGCCAGCAGCCAATCGACAGATTCACCCCTCCACTTT. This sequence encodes CASSQSTDSPLHF.

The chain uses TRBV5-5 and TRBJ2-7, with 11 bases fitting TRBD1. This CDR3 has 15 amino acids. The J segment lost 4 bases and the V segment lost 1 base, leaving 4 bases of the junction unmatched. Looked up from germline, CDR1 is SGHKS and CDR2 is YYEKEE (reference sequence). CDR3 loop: CASSLYGTGGYEQYF. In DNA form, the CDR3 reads TGTGCCAGCAGCTTGTACGGGACAGGGGGGTACGAGCAGTACTTC.

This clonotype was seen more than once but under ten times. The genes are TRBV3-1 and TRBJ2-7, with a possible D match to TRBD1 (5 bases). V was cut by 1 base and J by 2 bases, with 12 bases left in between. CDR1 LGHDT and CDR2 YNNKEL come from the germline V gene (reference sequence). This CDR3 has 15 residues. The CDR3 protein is CASSQVRGAAYEQYF. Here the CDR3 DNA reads TGTGCCAGCAGCCAAGTGCGTGGGGCCGCCTACGAGCAGTACTTC.

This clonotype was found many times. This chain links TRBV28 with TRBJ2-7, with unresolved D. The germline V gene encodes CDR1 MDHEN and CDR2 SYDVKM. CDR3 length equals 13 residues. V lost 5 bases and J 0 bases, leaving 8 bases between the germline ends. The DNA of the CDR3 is TGTGCCAGCAGTCGACACTACTCCTACGAGCAGTACTTC. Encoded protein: CASSRHYSYEQYF.